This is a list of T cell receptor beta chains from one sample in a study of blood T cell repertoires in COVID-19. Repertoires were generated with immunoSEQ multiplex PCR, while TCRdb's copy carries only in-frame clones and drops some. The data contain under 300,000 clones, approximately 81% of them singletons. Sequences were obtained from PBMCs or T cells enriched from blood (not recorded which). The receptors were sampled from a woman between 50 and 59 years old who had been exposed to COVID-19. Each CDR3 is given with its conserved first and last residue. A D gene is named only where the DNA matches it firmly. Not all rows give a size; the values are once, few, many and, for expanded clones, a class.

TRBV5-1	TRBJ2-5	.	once	CASSTGVGEETQYF	TGCGCCAGCAGTACCGGGGTCGGAGAAGAGACCCAGTACTTC
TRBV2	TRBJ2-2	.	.	CASSEADPRLLNTGELFF	TGTGCCAGCAGTGAAGCGGATCCTAGACTTCTGAACACCGGGGAGCTGTTTTTT
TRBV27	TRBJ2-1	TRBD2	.	CASRRPGLASVNEQFF	TGTGCCAGCAGACGTCCAGGACTAGCGTCCGTTAATGAGCAGTTCTTC
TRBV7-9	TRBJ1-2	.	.	CASSRDGDYGYTF	TGTGCCAGCAGCCGGGATGGTGACTATGGCTACACCTTC
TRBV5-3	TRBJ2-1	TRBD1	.	CARSCVARGQNNEQFF	TGTGCCAGAAGCTGTGTGGCCAGGGGGCAAAACAATGAGCAGTTCTTC
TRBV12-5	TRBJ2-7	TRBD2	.	CASGLSRGLAGGSSYEQYF	TGTGCTAGTGGTTTGTCACGGGGACTAGCGGGGGGAAGCTCCTACGAGCAGTACTTC
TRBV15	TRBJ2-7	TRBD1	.	CATLEGAYPNEQYF	TGTGCCACCCTAGAGGGGGCCTACCCCAACGAGCAGTACTTC
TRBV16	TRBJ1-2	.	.	CASSSRADGYTF	TGTGCCAGCAGCTCACGAGCGGATGGCTACACCTTC
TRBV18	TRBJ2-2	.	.	CASSTENTGELFF	TGTGCCAGCTCTACAGAGAACACCGGGGAGCTGTTTTTT
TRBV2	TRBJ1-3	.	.	CASSLQGPGNTIYF	TGTGCCAGCAGCCTACAGGGTCCGGGAAACACCATATATTTT
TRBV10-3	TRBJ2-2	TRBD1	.	CAIRDRGVGNTGELFF	TGTGCCATCAGAGACAGGGGCGTTGGGAACACCGGGGAGCTGTTTTTT
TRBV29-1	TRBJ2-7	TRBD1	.	CSVRGQGAVEQYF	TGCAGCGTTCGCGGACAGGGGGCTGTGGAGCAGTACTTC
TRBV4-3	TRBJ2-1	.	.	CASSQDPQNEQFF	TGCGCCAGCAGCCAAGACCCTCAGAATGAGCAGTTCTTC
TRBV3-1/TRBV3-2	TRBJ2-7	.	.	CASSYRDSREAYEQYF	TGTGCCAGCAGCTACCGGGACTCCCGCGAGGCCTACGAGCAGTACTTC
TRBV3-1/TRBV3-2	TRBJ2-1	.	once	CASSQDGARADEQFF	TGTGCCAGCAGCCAAGATGGGGCTAGGGCGGATGAGCAGTTCTTC
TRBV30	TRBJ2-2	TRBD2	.	CAWNLGLAGTGELFF	TGTGCCTGGAACCTCGGGCTAGCGGGGACCGGGGAGCTGTTTTTT
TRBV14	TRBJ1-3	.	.	CASSHGLRTGNTIYF	TGTGCCAGCAGCCACGGACTCAGGACCGGAAACACCATATATTTT
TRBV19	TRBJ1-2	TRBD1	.	CASKMWDRAKGYTF	TGTGCCAGTAAGATGTGGGACAGGGCAAAGGGCTACACCTTC
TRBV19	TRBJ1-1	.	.	CASTRQANTEAFF	TGTGCCAGTACCAGACAGGCGAACACTGAAGCTTTCTTT
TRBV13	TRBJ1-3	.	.	CASSLLGGASGNTIYF	TGTGCCAGCAGCCTTCTCGGGGGGGCATCTGGAAACACCATATATTTT
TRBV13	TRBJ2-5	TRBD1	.	CASSPRDSQETQYF	TGTGCCAGCAGCCCCCGGGACAGCCAAGAGACCCAGTACTTC
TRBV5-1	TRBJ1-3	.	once	CASSLRGQLSGNTIYF	TGCGCCAGCAGCTTGAGAGGACAGCTTTCTGGAAACACCATATATTTT